This TCR beta chain was obtained from a study of T cells after yellow fever vaccination (dated by TCRdb to about 2019). Notes on the research overall: The SMART-Seq v4 Ultra Low Input RNA kit was used to prepare libraries from fractions with low cell numbers. The cohort comprised two healthy male donors, one aged 18 to 30 and one aged 30 to 40 years. To follow T-cell clones before and after primary and booster YFV17D yellow fever vaccination, bulk TCR alpha and beta repertoires were sequenced over time. Blood samples were taken at several timepoints before and after primary and secondary immunization, and bulk PBMC replicates and cell subsets were isolated.

According to the study, the label for this sample's treatment or condition signals: live attenuated yellow fever vaccine strain. At each blood-draw timepoint, two biological replicates of bulk PBMCs were obtained. PBMCs were isolated from peripheral blood using a standard Ficoll-Paque protocol. TriZol was used to extract RNA from bulk PBMCs, from CD4 and CD8 fractions, and from dextramer-positive and dextramer-negative fractions. What the study reported, not specific to this receptor: A small share of clonotypes was detected in both CD4 and CD8 compartments, with the overlap likely arising from convergent recombination. Because only two donors were included in the study, the extent to which the findings can be generalized is limited. Computational filtering was required because FACS-sorted repertoires could contain abundant contaminating clonotypes from the bulk population. After the booster, most of the clones that had expanded following primary vaccination were detected again (almost 98% of CD4 and 80% to 90% of CD8), which suggests that memory was broadly maintained. The secondary T-cell response was weaker than the primary response but faster, peaking on day 5 instead of day 15.

The germline V gene encodes CDR1 DFQATT and CDR2 SNEGSKA (reference sequence). The CDR3 measures 19 amino acids from cysteine to phenylalanine. The sequence is cut down to CDR3 DNA, 57 bases in frame from base 1. TCR cDNA was made using 5'RACE template switching, a step that added a universal primer site and unique molecular identifiers. Priming of cDNA synthesis was performed from both the TCR alpha and TCR beta constant segments. Library amplification involved two PCR steps, and the second step added sample barcodes and sequencing adapters. Sequencing of the libraries was done on either Illumina HiSeq 2500 (2x100 bp) or NovaSeq (2x150 bp). The paper's processing steps were these. MIGEC handled demultiplexing of reads and collapsing into UMI consensus sequences, while MiXCR performed V(D)J alignment. Vaccine-responding clonotypes were identified with edgeR using replicate PBMC samples, with FDR below 0.01 and a log2 fold change above 5 up to day 15 being required. Each bulk clonotype received a CD4 or CD8 identity based on whether the sequenced CD4 or CD8 repertoire contained that clonotype at higher abundance. TCRdb applied fastp at Q25 and MiXCR to the public reads, then kept only in-frame beta chains. CDR3 protein sequences are deduplicated, and each keeps its most common genes and DNA. The V and J calls come from TCRdb's annotation, not from the publication. The sample data list about 330,000 distinct CDR3 sequences, and roughly 8.4% of these were observed just once. Around 17% of the sample belongs to the ten largest clones.

On this clonotype: Its binding antigen is unknown. A junction boundary mismatches the germline segment, possibly from a read error.

The source material was PBMCs, sampled about 41 days after the first yellow fever vaccination. This receptor was taken from a man aged 18 to 35 who received the YFV17D yellow fever vaccine. In this chain, TRBV20-1 is recombined with TRBJ2-1; 9 bases in the junction line up with TRBD2. The CDR3 is CCATRRQRGVQSSYNEQFF. The nucleotides read TGCTGTGCTACACGACGCCAGCGGGGGGTCCAGAGCTCCTACAATGAGCAGTTCTTC.